What follows are 14 T cell receptor beta chains derived from one specimen sequenced in a study of PD-1 blockade in classical Hodgkin lymphoma. Time point of the sample: cycle 4 day 1 (C4D1), after five to seven weeks of nivolumab. Every patient was affected by relapse after autologous stem cell transplantation, while exposure to brentuximab vedotin was not uniform. Sequenced by immunoSEQ multiplex PCR; TCRdb stores in-frame clones only, minus some. This repertoire shows tens of thousands of clones, 75% to 85% found once; its top ten account for about 15%. Sequenced here: peripheral blood mononuclear cells (PBMCs), sampled before the fourth cycle of nivolumab. Receptors were obtained from a human donor with classical Hodgkin lymphoma.

This chain uses TRBV19 with TRBJ2-1; possible D gene TRBD2, 6 bases. The CDR3 consists of 17 residues. Germline assignment: CDR1 LNHDA and CDR2 SQIVND (reference sequence). V was shortened by 6 bases and J by 2 bases, with 20 bases between the two germline ends. CDR3 nucleotide sequence: TGTGCCAGTAGCCGATTCCCCATAGCGGCGACCTACAATGAGCAGTTCTTC. Translated: CASSRFPIAATYNEQFF.

The rearrangement links TRBV28 to TRBJ2-1; D unclear. CDR1 MDHEN and CDR2 SYDVKM come from the germline V gene. There are 16 residues in the CDR3. V was trimmed by 5 bases and J by 0 bases, leaving 14 bases between them. The CDR3 loop is CASSRSLGSSYNEQFF. As DNA, the CDR3 is TGTGCCAGCAGTCGCTCCCTCGGAAGCTCCTACAATGAGCAGTTCTTC.

V and J are TRBV6-5 and TRBJ2-7; D is uncertain. V lost 5 bases to trimming and J lost 3 bases, with 14 bases between them. This CDR3 region has 14 residues. Germline values: CDR1 MNHEY, CDR2 SVGAGI. CDR3 in DNA: TGTGCCAGCAGTGGGGTTGGTGAGGTCTACGAGCAGTACTTC. This encodes CASSGVGEVYEQYF.

This chain connects TRBV5-4 to TRBJ2-2, with TRBD2 identical over 8 bases. Trimming cost V 0 bases and J 0 bases; bases outside gene matches: 1. In germline, CDR1 is SGHNT, CDR2 YYREEE (reference sequence). This CDR3 is built from 16 residues. The CDR3 loop reads CASSLAGGTNTGELFF. CDR3 DNA: TGTGCCAGCAGCTTGGCGGGGGGGACGAACACCGGGGAGCTGTTTTTT. The full variable domain, its missing parts supplied by reference TRBV5-4 and TRBJ2-2, is ETGVTQSPTHLIKTRGQQVTLRCSSQSGHNTVSWYQQALGQGPQFIFQYYREEENGRGNFPPRFSGLQFPNYSSELNVNALELDDSALYLCASSLAGGTNTGELFFGEGSRLTVL.

The rearrangement uses TRBV21-1 and TRBJ1-1; TRBD1 is the table's D call and was not checked against the DNA. TRBV21-1 represents a pseudogene. The CDR3 sequence is 14 residues long. The CDR3 DNA reads TGTGCCAGCAGCAACCCGACAGGGCGCACTGAAGCTTTCTTT. This translates into CASSNPTGRTEAFF.

The chain recombines TRBV10-3 with TRBJ1-5; 10 positions match TRBD1. The germline V gene encodes CDR1 ENHRY and CDR2 SYGVKD. V lost 4 bases, J lost 6 bases, and 3 bases stayed unmatched. This CDR3 is 14 amino acids long. The CDR3 region has the DNA TGTGCCATCAGTGGACAGGGGGCGAGTCAGCCCCAGCATTTT. Its translation: CAISGQGASQPQHF.

The V gene is TRBV29-1, the J gene TRBJ1-1, with D possibly TRBD1 on 6 matching bases. V lost 7 bases and J 2 bases, leaving 14 bases between the germline ends. This CDR3 has 13 amino acids. CDR1 and CDR2 (germline): SQVTM, ANQGSEA. The CDR3 coding sequence is TGCAGCGCCAAAGGGGGACCAAACACTGAAGCTTTCTTT. This encodes CSAKGGPNTEAFF.

This chain connects TRBV30 to TRBJ1-4; 9 bases are shared with TRBD1. Germline V gene sequence: CDR1 GTSNPN, CDR2 SVGIG (reference sequence). There are 22 residues in the CDR3. V lost 7 bases and J lost 3; bases outside the gene matches: 30. The DNA of the CDR3 is TGTGCCTCACAGGGGGCGCGAGCGTTGCAAGGCCGCGACCAAGGAGCTAATGAAAAACTGTTTTTT. Translated, it gives CASQGARALQGRDQGANEKLFF.

Remarks on this clone: Other DNA sequences from this sample encode an identical CDR3 as well. The chain links TRBV6-5 to TRBJ2-5, with 8 positions matching TRBD2. CDR1 and CDR2 from the germline V gene are MNHEY and SVGAGI. V was pared by 4 bases and J by 5 bases, with 3 bases of the junction left unmatched. This CDR3 has 13 residues. CDR3 bases: TGTGCCAGCAGTTGGACTAGCCAGGAGACCCAGTACTTC. Amino acids: CASSWTSQETQYF.

The chain employs TRBV27 and TRBJ2-1; D perhaps matches TRBD2 (6 bases). Germline V lookup: CDR1 MNHEY, CDR2 SMNVEV (reference sequence). V gave up 6 bases and J gave up 8 bases, with 17 bases separating them. The CDR3 totals 14 residues. Written as DNA, the CDR3 is TGTGCCAGCAGAGGGGCCGGGACTTGGGATGAGCAGTTCTTC. It encodes CASRGAGTWDEQFF.

This chain uses TRBV6-1 with TRBJ2-7; 9 positions match TRBD2. The V and J ends lost 10 bases and 12 bases, in that order; junction bases with no gene match: 7. Germline CDR1 MNHNS, CDR2 SASEGT. The CDR3 spans 10 residues. The CDR3 region is CATISGLAYF. CDR3 coding DNA: TGTGCCACAATTTCGGGACTAGCGTACTTC.

The chain has TRBV15 and TRBJ2-1, with D uncertain. The CDR3 length is 15 residues. CDR1 and CDR2 from the germline V gene are LNHNV and YYDKDF (reference sequence). The V gene lost 1 base and the J gene lost 6 bases, with 13 bases spanning the gap. The CDR3 is CATSRGDLSSNEQFF. The CDR3 coding sequence is TGTGCCACCAGCAGAGGTGATCTTAGTAGCAATGAGCAGTTCTTC.

J is TRBJ1-2 and V is TRBV15; TRBD1 is a possible D gene (6 bases). This CDR3 contains 14 residues. Germline values: CDR1 LNHNV, CDR2 YYDKDF (reference sequence). V was pared by 2 bases and J by 4 bases, with 11 bases between. CDR3 bases: TGTGCCACCAGCAGAACCGGACAGTTCTATGGCTACACCTTC. Translated, it gives CATSRTGQFYGYTF.

This rearrangement joins TRBV7-8 to TRBJ2-1; 11 bases line up with TRBD2. With 4 bases clipped from V and 3 bases from J, the junction kept 8 bases outside the gene matches. The CDR3 sequence is 17 residues long. In germline, CDR1 is SGHVS, CDR2 FQNEAQ. The CDR3 sequence is CASSSGVGTSGYNEQFF. Here the CDR3 DNA reads TGTGCCAGCAGCTCCGGGGTGGGGACTAGCGGCTACAATGAGCAGTTCTTC.